This is a list of T cell receptor beta chains from one sample in a study of cytomegalovirus exposure and HLA in healthy donors. Assay: immunoSEQ multiplex PCR; the TCRdb copy retains only in-frame clones and omits some. The repertoire holds about 140,000 clones, with about three quarters as singletons. Sequencing used PBMCs. The receptors here all came from a female donor in good health and CMV-seronegative. Both conserved end residues are trimmed from each CDR3. Each record gives: J gene, V gene, CDR3 protein.

>-|TRBV7-8
ASSLTGSHEQY
>TRBJ1-1|TRBV10-3
AIRREAAMNTEAF
>TRBJ2-6|TRBV19
ASSITGGGSGANVLT
>TRBJ2-7|TRBV6-5
ASSYLFGGSYEQY
>TRBJ1-2|TRBV5-1
ASGQGGPGYT
>TRBJ2-3|TRBV9
ASSVEGGGITDTQY
>TRBJ1-6|TRBV6-1
ASSEWAPPDSPLH
>TRBJ2-1|TRBV7-4
ASSLRGARLNEQF
>TRBJ1-1|TRBV28
ASSLGGRQSTEAF
>TRBJ1-5|TRBV9
ASGGGQPQH
>TRBJ1-2|TRBV11-2
ASSLPGGNYGYT
>TRBJ1-1|TRBV6-6
ASSRRNTEAF
>TRBJ1-4|TRBV7-9
ASSPPGQSNEKLF
>TRBJ2-3|TRBV10-3
AISDGLAGGTNTQY
>TRBJ2-1|TRBV6-6
ASSYQTGDLHNEQF
>TRBJ1-2|TRBV7-2
ASSLMDRAHGYT
>TRBJ2-3|TRBV11-2
ASSLVLGREDTQY
>TRBJ1-5|TRBV28
ASSLNRGLGGNQPQH
>TRBJ1-2|TRBV7-5
ARSLGPHRGSYGYT
>TRBJ1-1|TRBV19
ASSIATVTTEAF
>TRBJ1-1|TRBV5-1
ASSGLLGQGAKNTEAF
>TRBJ2-5|TRBV11-3
ASSLALAGGPGETQY
>TRBJ1-1|TRBV6-6
ASSQGQGRENTEAF
>TRBJ1-4|TRBV28
ASSSPGGGEKLF
>TRBJ2-1|TRBV7-9
ASSLAAGRASNEQF
>TRBJ2-1|TRBV6-1
ASSEGGGTGGVNEQF
>TRBJ2-1|TRBV5-1
ASSWGVLAGAPYNEQF
>TRBJ1-6|TRBV28
ASSSPVRSYNSPLH
>TRBJ1-5|TRBV9
ASSTRDRDQPQH
>TRBJ1-4|TRBV7-9
ASSLAQGTAEKLF
>TRBJ1-1|TRBV7-9
ASSIRTGMNTEAF
>-|TRBV4-2
ASSQDRFVQGDYEQY
>TRBJ1-1|TRBV18
ASSPPGVNPQGEAF
>TRBJ1-1|TRBV7-9
ASSLPENTEAF
>TRBJ1-5|TRBV28
ASSSTVSNQPQH
>TRBJ2-2|TRBV28
ASSSPISTGELF
>TRBJ1-2|TRBV16
ASSQSHRGHDYGYT